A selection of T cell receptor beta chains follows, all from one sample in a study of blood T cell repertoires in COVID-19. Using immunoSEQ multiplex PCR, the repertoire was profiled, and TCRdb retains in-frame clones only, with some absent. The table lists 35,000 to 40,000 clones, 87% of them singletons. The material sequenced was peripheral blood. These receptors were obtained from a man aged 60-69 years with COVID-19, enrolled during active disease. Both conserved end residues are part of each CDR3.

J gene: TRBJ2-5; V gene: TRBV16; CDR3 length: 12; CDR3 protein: CASSRLQETQYF
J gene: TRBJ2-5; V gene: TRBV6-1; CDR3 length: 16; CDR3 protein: CASSGPSDPKWGTQYF
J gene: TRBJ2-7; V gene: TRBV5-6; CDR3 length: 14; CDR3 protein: CASSLPGGGYEQYF
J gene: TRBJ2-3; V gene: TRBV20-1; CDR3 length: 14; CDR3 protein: CSASSGMVTDTQYF
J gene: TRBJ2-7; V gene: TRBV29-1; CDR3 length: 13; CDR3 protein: CSGSVAGAYEQYF
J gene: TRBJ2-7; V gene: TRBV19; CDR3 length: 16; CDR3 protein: CASSSGTGLTSYEQYF
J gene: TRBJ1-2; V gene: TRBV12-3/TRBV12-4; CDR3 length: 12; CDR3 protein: CASKGVDYGYTF
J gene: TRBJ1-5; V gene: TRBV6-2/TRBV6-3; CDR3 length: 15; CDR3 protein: CASSYSAGRNQPQHF
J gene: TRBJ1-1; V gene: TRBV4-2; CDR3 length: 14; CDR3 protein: CASSQDVQALEAFF
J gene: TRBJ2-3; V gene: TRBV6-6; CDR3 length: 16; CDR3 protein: CASSPAALGGTDTQYF
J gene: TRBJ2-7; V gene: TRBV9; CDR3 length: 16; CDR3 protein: CASSVGGSPASYEQYF
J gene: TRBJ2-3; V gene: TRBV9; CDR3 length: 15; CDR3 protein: CASSVTPGATDTQYF
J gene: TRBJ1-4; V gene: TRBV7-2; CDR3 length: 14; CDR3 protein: CASSPTGIGEKLFF
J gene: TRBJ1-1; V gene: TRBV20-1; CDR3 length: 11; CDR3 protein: CSASGRTEAFF
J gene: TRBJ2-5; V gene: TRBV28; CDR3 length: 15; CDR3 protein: CASNTQGAGEETQYF
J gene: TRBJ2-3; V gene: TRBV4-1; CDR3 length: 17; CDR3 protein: CASSQETPGQNTDTQYF
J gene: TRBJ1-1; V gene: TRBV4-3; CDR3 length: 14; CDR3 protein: CASSQEPGNTEAFF
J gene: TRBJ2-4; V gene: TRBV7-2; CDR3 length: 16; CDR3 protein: CASSVGSGRAKNIQYF
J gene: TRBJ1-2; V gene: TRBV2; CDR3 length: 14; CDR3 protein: CASSIQGEVGGYTF
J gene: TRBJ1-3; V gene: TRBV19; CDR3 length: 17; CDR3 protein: CASTYSGQADSGNTIYF
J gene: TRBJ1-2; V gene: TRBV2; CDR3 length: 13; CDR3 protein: CASSEYRAYGYTF
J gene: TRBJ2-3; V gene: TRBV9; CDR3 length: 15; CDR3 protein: CASSGQPLGTDTQYF
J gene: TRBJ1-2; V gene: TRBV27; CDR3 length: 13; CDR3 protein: CASRGRGEGGYTF
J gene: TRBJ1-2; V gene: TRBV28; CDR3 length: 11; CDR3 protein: CASEGDYGYTF
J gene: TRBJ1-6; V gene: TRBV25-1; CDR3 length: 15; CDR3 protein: CASSSALSSGSPLHF
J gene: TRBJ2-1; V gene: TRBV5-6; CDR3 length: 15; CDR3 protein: CASSLVGTSANEQFF
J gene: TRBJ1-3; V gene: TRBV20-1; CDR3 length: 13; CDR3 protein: CSASGYSGNTIYF
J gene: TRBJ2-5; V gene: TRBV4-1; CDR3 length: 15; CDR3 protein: CASSPQQGNQETQYF
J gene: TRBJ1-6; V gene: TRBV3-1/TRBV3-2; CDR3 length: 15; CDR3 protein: CASSQIVGGRSPLHF
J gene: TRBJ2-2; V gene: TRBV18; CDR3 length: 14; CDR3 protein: CASSLDRDTGELFF
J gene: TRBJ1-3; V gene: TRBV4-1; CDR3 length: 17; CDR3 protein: CASSQGQVRYSGNTIYF
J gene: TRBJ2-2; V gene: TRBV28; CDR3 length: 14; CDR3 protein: CASSPTGGGGELFF
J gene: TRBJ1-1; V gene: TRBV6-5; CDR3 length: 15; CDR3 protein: CASSYPTGMNTEAFF
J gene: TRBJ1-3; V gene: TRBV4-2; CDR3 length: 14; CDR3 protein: CASSQEDSGDTIYF
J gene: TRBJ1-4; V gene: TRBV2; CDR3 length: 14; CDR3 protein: CASSGGQRGEKLFF
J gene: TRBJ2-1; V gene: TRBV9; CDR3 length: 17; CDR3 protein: CASSPPPSGGTLNEQFF
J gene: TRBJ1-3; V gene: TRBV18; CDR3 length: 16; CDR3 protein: CASSPRQVTSGNTIYF
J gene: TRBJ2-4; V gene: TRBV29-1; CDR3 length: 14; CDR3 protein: CSGRGGRGVNIQYF
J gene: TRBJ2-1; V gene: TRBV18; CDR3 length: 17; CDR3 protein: CASSPNRHRNLYNEQFF
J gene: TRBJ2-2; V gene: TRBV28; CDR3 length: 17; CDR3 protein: CASRPLTGGFNTGELFF
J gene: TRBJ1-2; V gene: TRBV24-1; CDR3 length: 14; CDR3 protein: CATSDGRTGDGYTF
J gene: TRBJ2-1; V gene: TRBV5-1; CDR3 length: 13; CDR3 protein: CASSPYPRDEQFF
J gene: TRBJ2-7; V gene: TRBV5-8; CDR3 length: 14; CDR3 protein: CASSVTTGSYEQYF
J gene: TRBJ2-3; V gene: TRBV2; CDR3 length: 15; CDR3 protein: CATQFGGSGTDTQYF
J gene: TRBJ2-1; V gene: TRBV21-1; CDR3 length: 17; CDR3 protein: CASSKVGTSGCCNEQFF
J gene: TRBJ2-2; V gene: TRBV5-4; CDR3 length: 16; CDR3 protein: CASSLRLAGEGGELFF
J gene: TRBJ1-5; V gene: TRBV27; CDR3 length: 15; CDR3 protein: CASSSLQGNDQPQHF